This TCR beta chain was recovered during a study of PD-L1 blockade in urothelial cancer. Study-wide findings and caveats: Having blood TCR clonality under the median before treatment predicted better survival.

Trimming removed 1 base from V and 11 bases from J; junction bases left unmatched: 3. The CDR3 loop spans 14 amino acids. Germline V gives CDR1 SNHLY, CDR2 FYNNEI. Sequenced by immunoSEQ multiplex PCR; TCRdb stores in-frame clones only, minus some. The data show about 82,000 clones, 82% seen once. As to this clone: Its target is unknown.

This clonotype was sampled from a man between 65 and 85 years old with urothelial cancer. The genes are TRBV2 and TRBJ1-6; 9 bases align to TRBD1. The sequencing used PBMCs, collected around atezolizumab (anti-PD-L1) treatment. The CDR3 spells CASSEGRDRAPLHF. CDR3 DNA: TGTGCCAGCAGTGAAGGGAGGGACAGGGCACCCCTCCACTTT.